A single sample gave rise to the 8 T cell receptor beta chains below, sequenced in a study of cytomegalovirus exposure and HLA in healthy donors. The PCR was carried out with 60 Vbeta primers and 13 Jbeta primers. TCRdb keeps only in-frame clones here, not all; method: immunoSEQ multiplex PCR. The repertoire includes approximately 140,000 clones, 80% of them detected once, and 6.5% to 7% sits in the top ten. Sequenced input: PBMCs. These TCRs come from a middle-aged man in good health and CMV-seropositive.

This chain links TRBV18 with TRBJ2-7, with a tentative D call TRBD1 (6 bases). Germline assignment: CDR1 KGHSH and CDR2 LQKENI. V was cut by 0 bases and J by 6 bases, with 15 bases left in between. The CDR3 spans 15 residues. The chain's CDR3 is CASSPPEVWGREQYF. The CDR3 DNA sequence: TGTGCCAGCTCACCACCGGAAGTTTGGGGGCGCGAGCAGTACTTC.

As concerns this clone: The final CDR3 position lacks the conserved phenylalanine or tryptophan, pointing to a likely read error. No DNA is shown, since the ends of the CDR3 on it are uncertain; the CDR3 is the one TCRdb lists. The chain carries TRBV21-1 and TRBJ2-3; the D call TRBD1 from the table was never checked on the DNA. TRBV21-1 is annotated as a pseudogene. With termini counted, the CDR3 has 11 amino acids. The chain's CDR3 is CASSETDRTPR.

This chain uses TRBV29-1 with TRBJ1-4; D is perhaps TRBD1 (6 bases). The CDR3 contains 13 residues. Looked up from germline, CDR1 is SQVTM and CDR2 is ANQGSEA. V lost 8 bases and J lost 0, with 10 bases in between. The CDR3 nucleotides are TGCAGCTTTCGACAGGCAACTAATGAAAAACTGTTTTTT. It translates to CSFRQATNEKLFF.

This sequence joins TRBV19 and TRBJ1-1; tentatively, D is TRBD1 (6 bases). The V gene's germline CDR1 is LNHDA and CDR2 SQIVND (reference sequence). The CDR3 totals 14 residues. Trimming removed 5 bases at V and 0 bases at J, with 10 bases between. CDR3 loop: CASSAGQLNTEAFF. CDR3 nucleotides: TGTGCCAGTAGTGCTGGACAGCTGAACACTGAAGCTTTCTTT.

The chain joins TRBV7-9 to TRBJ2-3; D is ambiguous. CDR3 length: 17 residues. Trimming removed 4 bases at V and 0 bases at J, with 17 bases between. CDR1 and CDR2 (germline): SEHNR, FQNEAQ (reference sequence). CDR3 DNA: TGTGCCAGCAGCTCAAAACCTGCGATACCTAGCACAGATACGCAGTATTTT. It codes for CASSSKPAIPSTDTQYF.

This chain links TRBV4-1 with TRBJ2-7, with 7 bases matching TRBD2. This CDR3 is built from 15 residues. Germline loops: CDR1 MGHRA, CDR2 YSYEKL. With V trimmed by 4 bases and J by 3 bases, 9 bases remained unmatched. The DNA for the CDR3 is TGCGCCAGCAGCCCCGGCTGGGGCGGGAGCTACGAGCAGTACTTC. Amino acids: CASSPGWGGSYEQYF.

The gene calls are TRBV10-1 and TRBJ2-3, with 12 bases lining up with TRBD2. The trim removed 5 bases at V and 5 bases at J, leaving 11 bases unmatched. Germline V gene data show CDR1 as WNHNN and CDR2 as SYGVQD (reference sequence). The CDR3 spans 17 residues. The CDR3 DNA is TGCGCCAGCAGTTCCTTATCTAGCGGGAGGGCCAAAGATACGCAGTATTTT. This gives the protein CASSSLSSGRAKDTQYF.

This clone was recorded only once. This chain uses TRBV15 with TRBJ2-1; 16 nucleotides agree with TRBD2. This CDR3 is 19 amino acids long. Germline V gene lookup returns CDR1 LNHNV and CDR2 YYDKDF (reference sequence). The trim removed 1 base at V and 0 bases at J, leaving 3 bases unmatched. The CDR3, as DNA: TGTGCCACCAGCAGAGCGGGACTAGCGGGAGGGGCCTCCTACAATGAGCAGTTCTTC. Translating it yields CATSRAGLAGGASYNEQFF.